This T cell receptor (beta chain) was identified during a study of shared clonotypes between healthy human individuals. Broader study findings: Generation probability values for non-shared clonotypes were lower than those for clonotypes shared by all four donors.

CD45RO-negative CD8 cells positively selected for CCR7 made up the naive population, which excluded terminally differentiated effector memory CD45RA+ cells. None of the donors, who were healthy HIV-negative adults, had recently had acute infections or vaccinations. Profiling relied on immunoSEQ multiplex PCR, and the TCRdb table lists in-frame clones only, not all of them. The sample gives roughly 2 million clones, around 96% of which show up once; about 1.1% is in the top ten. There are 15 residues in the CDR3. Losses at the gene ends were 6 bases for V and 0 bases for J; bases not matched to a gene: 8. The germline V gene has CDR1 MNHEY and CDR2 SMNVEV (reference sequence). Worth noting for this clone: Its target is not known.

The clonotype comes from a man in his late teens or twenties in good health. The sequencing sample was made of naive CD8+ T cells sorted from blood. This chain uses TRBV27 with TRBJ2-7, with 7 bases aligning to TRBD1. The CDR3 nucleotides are TGTGCCAGCAGCCCCACAGGGGCGAGCTCCTACGAGCAGTACTTC. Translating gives CASSPTGASSYEQYF.